The rows below give T cell receptor beta chains drawn from one sample of a study of shared clonotypes between healthy human individuals. Sequencing was performed with immunoSEQ multiplex PCR; in TCRdb, only in-frame clones are kept and a portion is missing. The sample includes roughly 650,000 clones, around 96% seen only once; the top ten take roughly 0.1%. Sequenced material: naive CD8+ T cells sorted from blood. The receptors derive from a woman aged 30 to 39 in good health. Both conserved end residues are part of each CDR3. Fields, in order: J gene, D gene, V gene, CDR3 DNA, CDR3 protein. A D gene is named only where the DNA matches it firmly.

J gene: TRBJ2-3; D gene: TRBD1; V gene: TRBV11-2; CDR3 DNA: TGTGCCAGCAGCCAACAGGGGGTACACACAGATACGCAGTATTTT; CDR3 protein: CASSQQGVHTDTQYF
J gene: TRBJ2-7; D gene: -; V gene: TRBV7-6; CDR3 DNA: TGTGCCAGCAGCTCCCGGCTCGGATACCACCACGAGCAGTACTTC; CDR3 protein: CASSSRLGYHHEQYF
J gene: TRBJ2-2; D gene: -; V gene: TRBV25-1; CDR3 DNA: TGTGCCAGCAGTTTTAGTGCCGGGGAGCTGTTTTTT; CDR3 protein: CASSFSAGELFF
J gene: TRBJ2-7; D gene: TRBD2; V gene: TRBV7-8; CDR3 DNA: TGTGCCAGCAGCCCCCTCCCAGGACTAGCCTACGAGCAGTACTTC; CDR3 protein: CASSPLPGLAYEQYF
J gene: TRBJ2-7; D gene: -; V gene: TRBV19; CDR3 DNA: TGTGCCAGTAGTACGGGCGGCTCCTACGAGCAGTACTTC; CDR3 protein: CASSTGGSYEQYF
J gene: TRBJ2-5; D gene: -; V gene: TRBV5-3; CDR3 DNA: TGTGCCAGAAGCTTGGGGGGCCAGTACCAAGAGACCCAGTACTTC; CDR3 protein: CARSLGGQYQETQYF
J gene: TRBJ2-3; D gene: -; V gene: TRBV4-1; CDR3 DNA: TGCGCCAGCAGCCACAGATCGTCAGATACGCAGTATTTT; CDR3 protein: CASSHRSSDTQYF
J gene: TRBJ2-7; D gene: -; V gene: TRBV5-5; CDR3 DNA: TGTGCCAGCAGCTGGCTTGGAGGGACGAGCTCCTACGAGCAGTACTTC; CDR3 protein: CASSWLGGTSSYEQYF
J gene: TRBJ1-5; D gene: -; V gene: TRBV19; CDR3 DNA: TGTGCCAGTAGTATAGTTAGACCGGGGTCAAGGGAGCCCCAGCATTTT; CDR3 protein: CASSIVRPGSREPQHF
J gene: TRBJ2-1; D gene: -; V gene: TRBV10-1; CDR3 DNA: TGCGCCAGCAGTGACCACGAACTACGGAGTCCCCGTAATGAGCAGTTCTTC; CDR3 protein: CASSDHELRSPRNEQFF
J gene: TRBJ2-7; D gene: -; V gene: TRBV28; CDR3 DNA: TGTGCCAGCAGTTTATCGGGGGCTGAGCGGGGAGCCTACGAGCAGTACTTC; CDR3 protein: CASSLSGAERGAYEQYF